The clone carrying this T cell receptor beta chain has a handful of counts. Using a J-beta primer mix together with a sample-barcoded 5' primer, a second PCR was run for roughly 7 to 12 cycles. One entry per CDR3 protein results from TCRdb running MiXCR on the 5' RACE reads. The data show a few hundred thousand distinct CDR3 sequences, around 27% seen once. The data were obtained in a study of blood T cells in healthy people across ages. The V gene's germline CDR1 is SNHLY and CDR2 FYNNEI. The CDR3 consists of 12 residues. V gave up 6 bases and J gave up 7 bases, with 9 bases separating them. The data also belong to a second study, concerning T cells of mothers and their children. This second study says: A few healthy Caucasian mothers, along with their six children, were the donors. At approximately 1.6 ug per 15 ul, all of the extracted RNA went into cDNA synthesis. Within related and unrelated pairs, thymic selection shapes TCR recombination output in a similar way.

The sample was blood. The chain links TRBV2 to TRBJ2-2, with a weak D call TRBD2 (6 bases). The TCR was taken from a boy aged 2-15 years in good health. The CDR3 sequence is CASREGGGELFF. CDR3 nucleotides: TGTGCCAGCAGGGAGGGTGGCGGGGAGCTGTTTTTT.